The 32 T cell receptor beta chains below all came from one sample that was sequenced in a study of control samples from healthy donors and cancer patients. Only in-frame clones appear in the TCRdb table, and some are missing; sequencing was by immunoSEQ multiplex PCR. The table has 70,000 to 75,000 clones, 85% to 95% seen once; the top ten hold approximately 3%. The sample was blood. The receptors originated from a woman aged 25 to 39 in good health.

This sequence joins TRBV7-9 and TRBJ1-1; maybe TRBD1 (5 bases). There are 13 residues in the CDR3. The V gene lost 5 bases and the J gene lost 1 base, with 8 bases spanning the gap. Germline lookup yields CDR1 SEHNR and CDR2 FQNEAQ (reference sequence). The CDR3 protein is CASSGGTNTEAFF. The DNA for the CDR3 is TGTGCCAGCAGCGGAGGGACGAACACTGAAGCTTTCTTT. The whole variable domain, filled in from reference TRBV7-9 and TRBJ1-1, reads DTGVSQNPRHKITKRGQNVTFRCDPISEHNRLYWYRQTLGQGPEFLTYFQNEAQLEKSRLLSDRFSAERPKGSFSTLEIQRTEQGDSAMYLCASSGGTNTEAFFGQGTRLTVV.

The chain is built from TRBV27 and TRBJ1-2, with TRBD1 as a possible D gene (6 bases). Trimming removed 0 bases at V and 3 bases at J, with 14 bases between. The CDR3 covers 16 residues. Germline assignment: CDR1 MNHEY and CDR2 SMNVEV (reference sequence). CDR3 DNA sequence: TGTGCCAGCAGTTTATCGATCAATGGGGGCTACTATGGCTACACCTTC. Protein sequence: CASSLSINGGYYGYTF.

This chain uses TRBV5-1 with TRBJ1-1; tentatively, D is TRBD1 (5 bases). Germline V gives CDR1 SGHRS, CDR2 YFSETQ. V lost 4 bases and J lost 5, with 15 bases in between. The CDR3 covers 14 residues. The chain's CDR3 is CASSGDGAGTEAFF. The CDR3, as DNA: TGCGCCAGCAGCGGGGACGGGGCGGGAACTGAAGCTTTCTTT.

The rearrangement joins TRBV2 to TRBJ1-6; a possible D gene is TRBD1 (6 bases). Germline values: CDR1 SNHLY, CDR2 FYNNEI. The CDR3 runs 14 residues. V was clipped by 5 bases and J by 7 bases, with 12 bases between them. The DNA for the CDR3 is TGTGCCAGCAGTCTGGACAGCGTAAATTCACCCCTCCACTTT. This encodes CASSLDSVNSPLHF.

The rearrangement joins TRBV27 to TRBJ1-5; 8 nucleotides match TRBD1. Unmatched junction bases numbered 7, after V lost 0 bases and J lost 6 bases. The CDR3 has 16 residues. The V gene's germline CDR1 is MNHEY and CDR2 SMNVEV (reference sequence). The CDR3 region is CASSLSSQGAGQPQHF. The CDR3 region has the DNA TGTGCCAGCAGTTTATCCTCGCAGGGGGCGGGTCAGCCCCAGCATTTT.

The chain recombines TRBV14 with TRBJ2-1; 9 bases match TRBD2. This CDR3 has 18 residues. Germline-derived CDR1 and CDR2 are SGHDN and FVKESK. With 4 bases clipped from V and 3 bases from J, the junction kept 13 bases outside the gene matches. For the CDR3, the DNA is TGTGCCAGCAGCCCGTTAGCGGGGGCCCCGAGGTACTACAATGAGCAGTTCTTC. It specifies CASSPLAGAPRYYNEQFF.

The chain is built from TRBV11-2 and TRBJ1-6, with TRBD1 identical over 7 bases. V dropped 5 bases and J dropped 7; count of bases not matched to a gene: 11. The CDR3 covers 16 residues. CDR1 is SGHAT, CDR2 FQNNGV, per germline. CDR3 loop: CASSRGTTGTNSPLHF. In DNA, the CDR3 is TGTGCCAGCAGCCGCGGAACGACAGGGACAAATTCACCCCTCCACTTT.

The chain couples TRBV27 to TRBJ1-1; 9 bases align to TRBD1. V dropped 2 bases and J dropped 7; count of bases not matched to a gene: 5. Germline lookup yields CDR1 MNHEY and CDR2 SMNVEV (reference sequence). This CDR3 has 14 residues. The CDR3 sequence is CASSLQGQGYEAFF. CDR3 in DNA: TGTGCCAGCAGTTTACAGGGACAGGGCTATGAAGCTTTCTTT.

The rearrangement uses TRBV5-1 and TRBJ2-2; 13 positions agree with TRBD2. Germline assignment: CDR1 SGHRS and CDR2 YFSETQ. J gave up 6 bases and V 2 bases, and 4 bases lay outside the gene matches. This CDR3 region has 16 residues. CDR3: CASSFTSGGAPGELFF. CDR3 nucleotides: TGCGCCAGCAGCTTCACTAGCGGGGGGGCCCCCGGGGAGCTGTTTTTT.

This clone occurred once. The chain couples TRBV6-6 to TRBJ1-1; the D is unclear. Trimming pared 2 bases from V and 1 base from J, leaving 8 bases between. Germline assignment: CDR1 MNHNY and CDR2 SVGAGI (reference sequence). The CDR3 extends over 14 amino acids. This CDR3 is CASSYGQTNTEAFF. The DNA for the CDR3 is TGTGCCAGCAGTTACGGCCAGACGAACACTGAAGCTTTCTTT.

This chain joins TRBV5-1 and TRBJ2-7; 9 bases agree with TRBD1. The germline CDR1 and CDR2 sequences are SGHRS and YFSETQ. The CDR3 consists of 17 residues. V dropped 3 bases and J dropped 5; count of bases not matched to a gene: 15. The CDR3 DNA reads as TGCGCCAGCAGCTCCGGATATGGATCGGGACAGGGCCACGAGCAGTACTTC. This sequence encodes CASSSGYGSGQGHEQYF.

V gene TRBV10-3 combines with J gene TRBJ1-5, with D perhaps TRBD1 (6 bases). The germline V gene encodes CDR1 ENHRY and CDR2 SYGVKD. The CDR3 is made up of 14 amino acids. Trimming shortened V by 0 bases and J by 5 bases, and 8 bases separated the two germline ends. CDR3 in DNA: TGTGCCATCAGTGAGTCAGGGGGTTATCAGCCCCAGCATTTT. Its protein product is CAISESGGYQPQHF.

The rearrangement uses TRBV5-4 and TRBJ1-3; D is perhaps TRBD1 (6 bases). Germline assignment: CDR1 SGHNT and CDR2 YYREEE (reference sequence). Trimming left V 4 bases short and J 0 bases short, with 8 bases between. The CDR3 totals 14 residues. Here the CDR3 DNA reads TGTGCCAGCAGCGCGGACAGCTCTGGAAACACCATATATTTT. This sequence encodes CASSADSSGNTIYF.

The V call is TRBV11-1, the J call TRBJ2-4, with a possible D match to TRBD1 (6 bases). Germline CDR1 and CDR2: SGHAT and FQDESV (reference sequence). The CDR3 runs to 15 residues. The V gene lost 3 bases and the J gene lost 7 bases, with 16 bases spanning the gap. The CDR3 is CASSFRKGVGNIQYF. The DNA for the CDR3 is TGTGCCAGCAGCTTCAGAAAGGGGGTCGGGAACATTCAGTACTTC.

V gene TRBV9 combines with J gene TRBJ1-4; 7 positions agree with TRBD1. CDR1 and CDR2 from the germline V gene are SGDLS and YYNGEE. Trimming at V came to 0 bases and at J to 0 bases, leaving 5 bases not matched to a gene. CDR3 length: 17 residues. CDR3 amino acids: CASSVGGQFPTNEKLFF. The CDR3 nucleotides read TGTGCCAGCAGCGTAGGGGGACAGTTCCCAACTAATGAAAAACTGTTTTTT.

DNA for the CDR3: TGCGCCAGCAGCCAAGCCCCGACAGGGGGGTACGAGCAGTACTTC. It is translated as CASSQAPTGGYEQYF. The V call is TRBV4-1, the J call TRBJ2-7; 9 bases match TRBD1. The CDR3 sequence is 15 residues long. Looked up from germline, CDR1 is MGHRA and CDR2 is YSYEKL. V lost 1 base, J lost 4 bases, and 5 bases stayed unmatched.

The chain's CDR3 is CASSQDDGGYTF. CDR3 in DNA: TGTGCCAGCAGCCAAGATGATGGGGGCTACACCTTC. The V gene is TRBV3-1 (or the pseudogene TRBV3-2), the J gene TRBJ1-2; no definite D call. The CDR3 is 12 residues long. Trimming cost V 0 bases and J 8 bases, with 7 bases left between them. CDR1 and CDR2 (germline): LGHDT, YNNKEL (reference sequence).

This chain links TRBV6-5 with TRBJ1-4; D possibly corresponds to TRBD1 (5 bases). Trimming cost V 5 bases and J 7 bases, with 11 bases left between them. Germline CDR1 is MNHEY and CDR2 is SVGAGI. The CDR3 has 13 amino acids. CDR3 bases: TGTGCCAGCAGTAGCCGGGACGGTGAAAAACTGTTTTTT. It specifies CASSSRDGEKLFF.

This clone has a single count. Other DNA sequences in the same sample also yield this CDR3. This sequence joins TRBV14 and TRBJ1-1; D perhaps matches TRBD1 (6 bases). This CDR3 contains 17 residues. V was cut by 3 bases and J by 0 bases, with 17 bases left in between. Germline V lookup: CDR1 SGHDN, CDR2 FVKESK. The CDR3 nucleotides are TGTGCCAGCAGCCAGGATAAGGACAGCCACCTGAACACTGAAGCTTTCTTT. Amino acid sequence: CASSQDKDSHLNTEAFF.

The chain joins TRBV19 to TRBJ1-1; D may be TRBD1 (6 bases). The V gene's germline CDR1 is LNHDA and CDR2 SQIVND (reference sequence). This CDR3 region has 15 residues. V gave up 3 bases and J gave up 5 bases, with 16 bases separating them. DNA of the CDR3: TGTGCCAGTAGTATTTCAAGGCAGGGGAGGACTGAAGCTTTCTTT. Its translation is CASSISRQGRTEAFF.

This chain connects TRBV6-5 to TRBJ1-6; no clear D gene. Trimming cost V 5 bases and J 4 bases, with 12 bases left between them. The CDR3 spans 15 residues. The V gene's germline CDR1 is MNHEY and CDR2 SVGAGI. The CDR3 region is CASSPLSLYNSPLHF. In nucleotides, the CDR3 is TGTGCCAGCAGTCCTTTGTCCCTTTATAATTCACCCCTCCACTTT.

The V call is TRBV1, the J call TRBJ2-7. TRBV1 is labeled a pseudogene. There are 20 residues in the CDR3. As DNA, the CDR3 is TGCACCAGCAGCCAATATCCCCCCGGGACCGTACTCTCCAATTCCTACGAGCAGTACGTC. It specifies CTSSQYPPGTVLSNSYEQYV.

The chain carries TRBV5-1 and TRBJ1-4; D gene unclear. Germline V CDR1 and CDR2: SGHRS, YFSETQ. Trimming pared 4 bases from V and 0 bases from J, leaving 10 bases between. This CDR3 is 15 amino acids long. DNA of the CDR3: TGCGCCAGCAGCGCCCGAGAGTCAACTAATGAAAAACTGTTTTTT. Translation gives CASSARESTNEKLFF.

The V gene is TRBV10-3, the J gene TRBJ1-2; a possible D gene is TRBD1 (6 bases). This CDR3 has 13 residues. Trimming removed 7 bases from V and 6 bases from J, with 15 bases in between. The germline CDR1 and CDR2 sequences are ENHRY and SYGVKD. CDR3 loop: CAINQGQLDGYTF. For the CDR3, the DNA is TGTGCCATCAACCAAGGACAGCTGGATGGCTACACCTTC.

The rearrangement joins TRBV7-6 to TRBJ1-3; D is unclear. CDR1 and CDR2 from the germline V gene are SGHVS and FNYEAQ. The CDR3 is 13 residues long. The V end lost 1 base, the J end lost 3 bases, and 4 bases lay between the germline ends. The CDR3 reads CASSLGDGNTIYF. CDR3 coding DNA: TGTGCCAGCAGCTTAGGGGATGGAAACACCATATATTTT.

This clone turned up a few times. The CDR3 DNA is TGCGCCAGCAGGATAACAGGGGATGACACTGAAGCTTTCTTT. Residues: CASRITGDDTEAFF. This rearrangement joins TRBV5-1 to TRBJ1-1, with 7 bases fitting TRBD1. The germline CDR1 and CDR2 sequences are SGHRS and YFSETQ. The CDR3 loop spans 14 amino acids. V lost 5 bases, J lost 3 bases, and 7 bases stayed unmatched.

The chain couples TRBV5-1 to TRBJ2-3; 14 nucleotides agree with TRBD2. Germline V CDR1 and CDR2: SGHRS, YFSETQ. V trimming: 4 bases; J trimming: 6 bases; junction bases outside the gene matches: 10. This CDR3 has 17 residues. CDR3 residues: CASSLGLAGGQGDTQYF. The CDR3 region has the DNA TGCGCCAGCAGCCTAGGACTAGCGGGGGGCCAGGGGGATACGCAGTATTTT.

This chain links TRBV4-1 with TRBJ2-1; 13 bases agree with TRBD2. The CDR3 has 18 amino acids. The V gene end was trimmed by 4 bases and the J gene end by 7 bases; junction bases not matched to a gene: 13. Germline V gene sequence: CDR1 MGHRA, CDR2 YSYEKL. Here the CDR3 reads CASSLLPPGLAGLNEQFF. CDR3 coding DNA: TGCGCCAGCAGCCTCCTCCCCCCGGGACTAGCGGGGTTAAATGAGCAGTTCTTC.

J is TRBJ1-2 and V is TRBV3-1 (or the pseudogene TRBV3-2); D remains unclear. V gave up 1 base and J gave up 8 bases, with 11 bases separating them. CDR1 is LGHDT and CDR2 is YNNKEL in the germline V gene (reference sequence). This CDR3 region has 13 residues. CDR3 in amino acids: CASSQGTTLGYTF. In DNA, the CDR3 is TGTGCCAGCAGCCAAGGCACGACTCTCGGCTACACCTTC.

The chain joins TRBV11-2 to TRBJ1-2, with 9 bases lining up with TRBD1. V dropped 8 bases and J dropped 7; count of bases not matched to a gene: 11. This CDR3 is built from 14 residues. The germline gives CDR1 SGHAT, CDR2 FQNNGV. Here the CDR3 reads CASGIEQGAFGYTF. The DNA for the CDR3 is TGTGCCAGCGGAATCGAACAGGGGGCCTTTGGCTACACCTTC.

CDR3 coding DNA: TGTGCCAGCAGTGGCTATACCGACGCTTTCTTT. It codes for CASSGYTDAFF. This chain uses TRBV25-1 with TRBJ1-1, with D hard to call. The CDR3 sequence is 11 residues long. Per germline, CDR1 MGHDK and CDR2 SYGVNS. The V and J ends lost 4 bases and 11 bases respectively, with 11 bases between them.

This clone was recorded once. Here the CDR3 reads CASGLVLGGSGNSGNTIYF. CDR3 nucleotides: TGTGCTAGTGGTTTGGTATTGGGGGGCAGCGGGAACTCTGGAAACACCATATATTTT. The chain has TRBV12-5 and TRBJ1-3; TRBD1 might be the D (6 bases). The CDR3 runs to 19 residues. V was pared by 0 bases and J by 0 bases, with 18 bases between. Germline V CDR1 and CDR2: LGHNT, FRNRAP.